This paragraph reports one T cell receptor beta chain. It was cDNA, reverse transcribed from extracted RNA, that served as the sequencing template. Method: immunoSEQ multiplex PCR; TCRdb's copy keeps in-frame clones and lacks some. Of some 100,000 clones detected, around two fifths appear once; the ten largest clones hold approximately 3.1%. The data are from a study of CD8+ T cells in alopecia areata. This receptor was taken from a human donor with alopecia areata. The sequenced material came from CD4+ T cells sorted from blood.

The CDR3 sequence: CASLLAGHTDTQYF. The CDR3 nucleotides read TGTGCCAGCTTACTAGCGGGTCACACAGATACGCAGTATTTT. The chain has TRBV7-2 and TRBJ2-3; 9 bases line up with TRBD2. Germline CDR1 and CDR2: SGHTA and FQGNSA. With 8 bases clipped from V and 2 bases from J, the junction kept 5 bases outside the gene matches. CDR3 length: 14 residues.